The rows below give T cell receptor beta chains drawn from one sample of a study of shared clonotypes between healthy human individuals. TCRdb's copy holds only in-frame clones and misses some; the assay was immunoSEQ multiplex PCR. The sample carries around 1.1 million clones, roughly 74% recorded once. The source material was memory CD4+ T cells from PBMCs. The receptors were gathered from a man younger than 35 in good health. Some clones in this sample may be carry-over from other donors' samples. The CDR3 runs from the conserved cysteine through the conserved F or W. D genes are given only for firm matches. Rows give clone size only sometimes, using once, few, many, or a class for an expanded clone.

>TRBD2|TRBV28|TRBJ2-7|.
TGTGCCAGCAGCGTGGGGGGACTAGCATCCGAGCAGTACTTC
CASSVGGLASEQYF
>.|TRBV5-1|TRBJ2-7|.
TGCGCCAGCATGGGAGCTAGCCCCACCGAGCAGTACTTC
CASMGASPTEQYF
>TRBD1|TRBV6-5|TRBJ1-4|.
TGTGCCAGCAGTTCACGGACAGGGACTGAAAAACTGTTTTTT
CASSSRTGTEKLFF
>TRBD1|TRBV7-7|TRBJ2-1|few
TGTGCCAGCAGCTCCAAGCGGACAGGCAGGGATGAGCAGTTCTTC
CASSSKRTGRDEQFF
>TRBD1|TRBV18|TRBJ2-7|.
TGTGCCAGCTCGACGAACTCCGGGACAGGGGACCCCTACGAGCAGTACTTC
CASSTNSGTGDPYEQYF
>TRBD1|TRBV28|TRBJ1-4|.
TGTGCCAGCCTAGGGGCAGGGGGCGGTTCGGATGAAAAACTGTTTTTT
CASLGAGGGSDEKLFF
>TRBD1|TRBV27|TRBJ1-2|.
TGTGCCAGCAGCCGGGGGAGGACAGGGGACGGGTATGGCTACACCTTC
CASSRGRTGDGYGYTF
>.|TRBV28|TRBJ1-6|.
TGTGCTGCCGGAGTGATAAATTCACCCCTCCACTTT
CAAGVINSPLHF
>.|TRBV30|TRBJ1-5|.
TGTGCCTGCTCCAGAGGGGCCGGTCAGCCCCAGCATTTT
CACSRGAGQPQHF
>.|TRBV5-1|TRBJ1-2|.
TGCGCCAGCAGCTTCGGCCAAGGGGGCTACACCTTC
CASSFGQGGYTF
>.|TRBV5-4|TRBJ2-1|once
TGTGCCAGCAGCGGGGGAATTGAGCAGTTCTTC
CASSGGIEQFF
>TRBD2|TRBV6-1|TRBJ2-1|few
TGTGCCAGCAGTGAAGCGCCGGTAGCGGGAGAAGTGAATGAGCAGTTCTTC
CASSEAPVAGEVNEQFF
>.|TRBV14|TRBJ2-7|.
TGTGCCAGCAGCCTTACCTACGAGCAGTACTTC
CASSLTYEQYF
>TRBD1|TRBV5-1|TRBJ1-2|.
TGCGCCAGCAGCCCGGACAGGGGATGGGATGGCTACACCTTC
CASSPDRGWDGYTF
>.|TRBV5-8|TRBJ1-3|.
TGTGCCAGCAGCTTCATACCCGGTGGTTCTGGAAACACCATATATTTT
CASSFIPGGSGNTIYF
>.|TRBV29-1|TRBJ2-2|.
TGCAGCGTTGTCCATCCTAACACCGGGGAGCTGTTTTTT
CSVVHPNTGELFF